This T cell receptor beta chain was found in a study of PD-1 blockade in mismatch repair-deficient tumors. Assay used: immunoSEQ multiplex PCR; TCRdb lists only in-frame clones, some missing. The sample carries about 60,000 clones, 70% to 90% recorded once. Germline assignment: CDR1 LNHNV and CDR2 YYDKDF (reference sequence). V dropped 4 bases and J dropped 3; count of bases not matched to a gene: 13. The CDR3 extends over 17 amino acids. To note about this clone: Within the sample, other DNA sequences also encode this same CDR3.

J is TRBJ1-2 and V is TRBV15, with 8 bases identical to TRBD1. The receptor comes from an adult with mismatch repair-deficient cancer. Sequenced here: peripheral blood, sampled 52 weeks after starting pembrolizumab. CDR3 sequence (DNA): TGTGCCACCAGCACCCCATCCGGACAGGGTATGGACTATGGCTACACCTTC. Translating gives CATSTPSGQGMDYGYTF.